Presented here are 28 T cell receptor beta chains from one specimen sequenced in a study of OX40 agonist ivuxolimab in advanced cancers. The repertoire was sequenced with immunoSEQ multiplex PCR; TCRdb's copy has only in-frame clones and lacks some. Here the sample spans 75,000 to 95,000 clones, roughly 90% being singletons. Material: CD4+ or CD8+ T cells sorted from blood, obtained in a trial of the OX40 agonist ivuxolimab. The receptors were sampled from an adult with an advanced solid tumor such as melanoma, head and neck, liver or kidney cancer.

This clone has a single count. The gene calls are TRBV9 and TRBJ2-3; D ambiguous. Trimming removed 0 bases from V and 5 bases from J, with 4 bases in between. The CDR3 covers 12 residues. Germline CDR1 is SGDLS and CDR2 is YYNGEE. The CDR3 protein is CASSVAGDTQYF. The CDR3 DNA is TGTGCCAGCAGCGTAGCCGGAGATACGCAGTATTTT.

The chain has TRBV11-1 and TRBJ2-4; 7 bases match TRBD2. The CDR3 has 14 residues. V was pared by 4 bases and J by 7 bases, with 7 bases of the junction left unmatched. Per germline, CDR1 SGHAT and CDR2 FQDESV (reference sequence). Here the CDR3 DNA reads TGTGCCAGCAGCTCCCCGGGGGGTGGGAACATTCAGTACTTC. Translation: CASSSPGGGNIQYF.

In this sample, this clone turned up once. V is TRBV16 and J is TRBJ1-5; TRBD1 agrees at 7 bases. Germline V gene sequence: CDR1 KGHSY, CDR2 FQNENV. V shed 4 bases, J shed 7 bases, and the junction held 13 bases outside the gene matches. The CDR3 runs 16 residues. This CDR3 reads CASSPFRQGEWQPQHF. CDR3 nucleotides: TGTGCCAGCAGCCCCTTCAGGCAGGGGGAATGGCAGCCCCAGCATTTT.

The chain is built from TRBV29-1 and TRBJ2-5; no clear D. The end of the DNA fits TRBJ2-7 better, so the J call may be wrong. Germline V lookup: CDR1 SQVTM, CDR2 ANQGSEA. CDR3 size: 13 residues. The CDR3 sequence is CSVEDTVANEQYF. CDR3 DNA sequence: TGCAGCGTTGAAGATACCGTGGCGAACGAGCAGTACTTC.

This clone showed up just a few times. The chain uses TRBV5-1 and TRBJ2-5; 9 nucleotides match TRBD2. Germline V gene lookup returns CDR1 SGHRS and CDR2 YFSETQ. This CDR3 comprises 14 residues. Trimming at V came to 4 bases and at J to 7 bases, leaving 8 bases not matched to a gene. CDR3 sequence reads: CASSPEAGGRTQYF. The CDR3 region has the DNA TGCGCCAGCAGCCCCGAAGCGGGGGGACGGACCCAGTACTTC.

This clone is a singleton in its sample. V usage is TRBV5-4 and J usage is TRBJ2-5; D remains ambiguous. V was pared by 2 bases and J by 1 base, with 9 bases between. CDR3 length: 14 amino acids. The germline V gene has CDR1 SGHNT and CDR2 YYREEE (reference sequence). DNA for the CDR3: TGTGCCAGCAGCTTAACGGGCGGCCAAGAGACCCAGTACTTC. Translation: CASSLTGGQETQYF.

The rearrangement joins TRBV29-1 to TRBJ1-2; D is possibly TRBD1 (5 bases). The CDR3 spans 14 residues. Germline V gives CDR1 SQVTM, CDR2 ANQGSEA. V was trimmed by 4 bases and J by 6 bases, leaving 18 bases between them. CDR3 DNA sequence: TGCAGCGTTGTTTTTCGGGGCAGGGCTCATGGCTACACCTTC. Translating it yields CSVVFRGRAHGYTF.

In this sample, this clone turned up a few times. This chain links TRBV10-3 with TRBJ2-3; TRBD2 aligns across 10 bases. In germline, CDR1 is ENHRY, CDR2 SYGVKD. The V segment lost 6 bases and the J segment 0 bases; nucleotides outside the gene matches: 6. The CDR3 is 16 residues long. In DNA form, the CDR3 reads TGTGCCATCAGAGCTATAGCGGGGGGCAGCACAGATACGCAGTATTTT. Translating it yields CAIRAIAGGSTDTQYF.

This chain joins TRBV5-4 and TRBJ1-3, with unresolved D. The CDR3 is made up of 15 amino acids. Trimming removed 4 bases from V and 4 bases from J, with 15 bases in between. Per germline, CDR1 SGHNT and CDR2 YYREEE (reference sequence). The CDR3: CASSQDWRLGNTIYF. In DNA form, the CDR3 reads TGTGCCAGCAGCCAAGATTGGAGGTTAGGAAACACCATATATTTT. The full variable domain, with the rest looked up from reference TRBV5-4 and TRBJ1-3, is ETGVTQSPTHLIKTRGQQVTLRCSSQSGHNTVSWYQQALGQGPQFIFQYYREEENGRGNFPPRFSGLQFPNYSSELNVNALELDDSALYLCASSQDWRLGNTIYFGEGSWLTVV.

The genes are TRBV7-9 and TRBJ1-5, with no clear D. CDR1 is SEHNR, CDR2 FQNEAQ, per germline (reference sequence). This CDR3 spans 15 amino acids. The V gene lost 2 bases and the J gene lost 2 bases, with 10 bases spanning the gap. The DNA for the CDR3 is TGTGCCAGCAGCTTAAGCGGGTTGGGCAATCAGCCCCAGCATTTT. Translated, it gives CASSLSGLGNQPQHF.

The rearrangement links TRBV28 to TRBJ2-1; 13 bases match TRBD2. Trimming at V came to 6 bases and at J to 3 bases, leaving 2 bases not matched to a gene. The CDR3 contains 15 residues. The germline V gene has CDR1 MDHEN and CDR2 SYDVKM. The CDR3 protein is CASRGLAGFYNEQFF. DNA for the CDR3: TGTGCCAGCAGGGGACTAGCGGGGTTCTACAATGAGCAGTTCTTC.

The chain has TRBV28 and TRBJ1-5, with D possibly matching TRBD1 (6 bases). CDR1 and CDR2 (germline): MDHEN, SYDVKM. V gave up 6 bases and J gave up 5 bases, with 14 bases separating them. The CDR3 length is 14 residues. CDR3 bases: TGTGCCAGCAGCTCATTGGGGGGCGATCAGCCCCAGCATTTT. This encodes CASSSLGGDQPQHF.

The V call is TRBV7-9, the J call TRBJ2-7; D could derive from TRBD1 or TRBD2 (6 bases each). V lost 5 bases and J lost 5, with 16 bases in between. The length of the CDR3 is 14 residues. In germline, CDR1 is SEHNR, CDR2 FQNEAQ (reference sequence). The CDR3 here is CASSRDGGPNEQYF. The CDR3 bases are TGTGCCAGCAGCAGAGATGGGGGGCCCAACGAGCAGTACTTC.

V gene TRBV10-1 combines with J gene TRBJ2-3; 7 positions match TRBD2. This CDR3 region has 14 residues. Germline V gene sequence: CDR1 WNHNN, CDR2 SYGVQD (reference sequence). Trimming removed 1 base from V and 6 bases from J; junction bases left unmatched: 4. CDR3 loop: CASSELVGGDTQYF. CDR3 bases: TGCGCCAGCAGTGAGTTGGTGGGGGGGGATACGCAGTATTTT.

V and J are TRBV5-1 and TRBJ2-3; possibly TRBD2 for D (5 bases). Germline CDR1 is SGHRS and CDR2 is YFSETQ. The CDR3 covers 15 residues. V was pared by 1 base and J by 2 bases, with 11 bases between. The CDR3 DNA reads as TGCGCCAGCAGCTTGATTGCGGGCAACACAGATACGCAGTATTTT. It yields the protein CASSLIAGNTDTQYF.

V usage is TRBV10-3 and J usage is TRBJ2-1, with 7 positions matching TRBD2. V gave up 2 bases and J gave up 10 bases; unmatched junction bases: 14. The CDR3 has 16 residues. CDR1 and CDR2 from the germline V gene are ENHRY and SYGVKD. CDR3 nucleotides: TGTGCCATCAGTGAGGACCATACGGGACTAAACGGGGAGCAGTTCTTC. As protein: CAISEDHTGLNGEQFF.

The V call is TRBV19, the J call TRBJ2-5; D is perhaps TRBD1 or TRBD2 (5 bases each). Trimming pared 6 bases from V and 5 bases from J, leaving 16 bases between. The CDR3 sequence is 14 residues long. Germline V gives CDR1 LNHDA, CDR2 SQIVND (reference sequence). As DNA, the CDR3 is TGTGCCAGTAGCCGGGACGGAGGAATGGAGACCCAGTACTTC. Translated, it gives CASSRDGGMETQYF. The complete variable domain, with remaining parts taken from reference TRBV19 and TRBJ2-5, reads DGGITQSPKYLFRKEGQNVTLSCEQNLNHDAMYWYRQDPGQGLRLIYYSQIVNDFQKGDIAEGYSVSREKKESFPLTVTSAQKNPTAFYLCASSRDGGMETQYFGPGTRLLVL.

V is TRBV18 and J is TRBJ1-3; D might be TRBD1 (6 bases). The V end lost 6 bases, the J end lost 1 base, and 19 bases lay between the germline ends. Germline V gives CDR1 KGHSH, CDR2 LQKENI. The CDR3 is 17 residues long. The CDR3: CASSPRRGTTSGNTIYF. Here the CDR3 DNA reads TGTGCCAGCTCTCCGCGCAGGGGAACAACTTCTGGAAACACCATATATTTT.

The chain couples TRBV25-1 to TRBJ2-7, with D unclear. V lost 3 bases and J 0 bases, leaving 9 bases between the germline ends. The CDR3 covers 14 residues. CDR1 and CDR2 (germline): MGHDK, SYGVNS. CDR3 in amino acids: CASSDGRFSYEQYF. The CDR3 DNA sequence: TGTGCCAGCAGTGACGGACGGTTCTCCTACGAGCAGTACTTC.

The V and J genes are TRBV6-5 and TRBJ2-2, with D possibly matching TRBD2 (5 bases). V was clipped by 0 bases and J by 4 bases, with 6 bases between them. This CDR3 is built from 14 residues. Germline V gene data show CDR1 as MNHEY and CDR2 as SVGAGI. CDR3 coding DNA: TGTGCCAGCAGTTACTCTGGGAGCACCGGGGAGCTGTTTTTT. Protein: CASSYSGSTGELFF.

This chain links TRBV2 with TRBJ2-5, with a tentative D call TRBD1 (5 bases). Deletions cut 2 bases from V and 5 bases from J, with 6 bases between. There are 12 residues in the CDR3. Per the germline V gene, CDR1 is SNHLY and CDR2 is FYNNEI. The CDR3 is CASSESGETQYF. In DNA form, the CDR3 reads TGTGCCAGCAGTGAATCAGGGGAGACCCAGTACTTC.

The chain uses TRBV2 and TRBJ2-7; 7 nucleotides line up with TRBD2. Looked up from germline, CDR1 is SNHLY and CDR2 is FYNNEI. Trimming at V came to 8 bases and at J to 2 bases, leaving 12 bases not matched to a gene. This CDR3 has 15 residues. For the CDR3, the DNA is TGTGCCAGCGGGGAGGGGAGTGCGCGAACCTACGAGCAGTACTTC. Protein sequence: CASGEGSARTYEQYF.

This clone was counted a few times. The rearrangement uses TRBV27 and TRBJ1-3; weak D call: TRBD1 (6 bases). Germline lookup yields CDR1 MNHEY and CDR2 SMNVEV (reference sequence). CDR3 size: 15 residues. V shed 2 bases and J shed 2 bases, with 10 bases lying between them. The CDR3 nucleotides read TGTGCCAGCAGTTTAGGCAGGGGAGCTGGAAACACCATATATTTT. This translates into CASSLGRGAGNTIYF.

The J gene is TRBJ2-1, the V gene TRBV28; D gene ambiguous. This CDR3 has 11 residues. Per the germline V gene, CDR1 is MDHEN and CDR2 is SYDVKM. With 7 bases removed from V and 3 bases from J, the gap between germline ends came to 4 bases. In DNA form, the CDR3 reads TGTGCCAGCACCCTCTACAATGAGCAGTTCTTC. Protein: CASTLYNEQFF.

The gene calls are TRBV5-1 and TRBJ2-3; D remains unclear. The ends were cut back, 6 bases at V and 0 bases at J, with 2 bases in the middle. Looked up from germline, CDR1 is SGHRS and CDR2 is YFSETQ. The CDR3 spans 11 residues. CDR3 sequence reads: CASTSTDTQYF. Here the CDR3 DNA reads TGCGCCAGCACTAGCACAGATACGCAGTATTTT.

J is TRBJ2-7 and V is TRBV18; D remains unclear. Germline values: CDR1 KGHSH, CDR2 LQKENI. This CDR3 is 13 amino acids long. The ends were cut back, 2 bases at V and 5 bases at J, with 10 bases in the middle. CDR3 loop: CASSPGQSNEQYF. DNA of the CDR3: TGTGCCAGCTCACCAGGGCAGAGTAACGAGCAGTACTTC.

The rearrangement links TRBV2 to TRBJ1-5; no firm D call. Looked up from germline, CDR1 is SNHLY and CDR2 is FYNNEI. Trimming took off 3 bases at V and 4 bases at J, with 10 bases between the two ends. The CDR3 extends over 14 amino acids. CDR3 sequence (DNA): TGTGCCAGCAGTGAGACGGGAAGGAATCAGCCCCAGCATTTT. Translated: CASSETGRNQPQHF.

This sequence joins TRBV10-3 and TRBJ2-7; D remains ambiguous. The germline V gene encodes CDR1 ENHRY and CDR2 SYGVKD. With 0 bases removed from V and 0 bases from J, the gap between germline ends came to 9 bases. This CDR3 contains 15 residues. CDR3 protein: CAISESQVSSYEQYF. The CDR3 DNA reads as TGTGCCATCAGTGAGTCCCAGGTCAGCTCCTACGAGCAGTACTTC.